This T cell receptor beta chain was captured in a study of fetal regulatory T cell absence and autoimmunity. Overall study context: Without clinical diabetes, IPEX patients showed exocrine pancreas autoimmunity.

This was a survey-level run. Produced via immunoSEQ multiplex PCR; TCRdb's table is partial and in-frame only. The sample has 85,000 to 100,000 clones, more than 70% seen once. As regards this clone: The antigen is unknown.

Overall study results and limits: TRB gene family usage was broadly similar in cord blood and pancreas. Some top pancreas TCR clones were over 80-fold enriched versus cord blood.

This sequence was found in a male donor with IPEX syndrome. Sequencing input: pancreas tissue.

This CDR3 reads CASSSVLAGGDNEQFF. The CDR3 region has the DNA TGCGCCAGCAGCTCCGTGCTAGCGGGAGGGGACAATGAGCAGTTCTTC. V and J are TRBV5-1 and TRBJ2-1, with 12 bases identical to TRBD2. V shed 3 bases and J 5 bases; nucleotides not matched to a gene: 6. CDR3 size: 16 residues. CDR1 and CDR2 from the germline V gene are SGHRS and YFSETQ.